A selection of T cell receptor beta chains follows, all from one sample in a study of OX40 agonist ivuxolimab in advanced cancers. The table came from immunoSEQ multiplex PCR; TCRdb's copy has only in-frame clones and leaves some out. The sample holds about 8,000 clones; around 91% are singletons and the top ten take about 4.4%. The sequencing here drew on CD4+ or CD8+ T cells sorted from blood, taken in a trial of the OX40 agonist ivuxolimab. These receptors were obtained from an adult with an advanced solid tumor such as melanoma, head and neck, liver or kidney cancer. Each CDR3 is given with its conserved first and last residue. The order of the fields is J gene, V gene, D gene, CDR3 DNA, CDR3 protein. The D gene is left open where the match is weak.

TRBJ1-1 | TRBV5-1 | . | TGCGCCAGCAGCTCGGGACCTTCAGGCACTGAAGCTTTCTTT | CASSSGPSGTEAFF
TRBJ2-7 | TRBV19 | . | TGTGCCAGTAGTATAGGCCCCGGAAGCTCCTACGAGCAGTACTTC | CASSIGPGSSYEQYF
TRBJ2-3 | TRBV5-4 | . | TGTGCCAGCAGCGTCGAGCGGTCGATTAGCACAGATACGCAGTATTTT | CASSVERSISTDTQYF
TRBJ1-2 | TRBV29-1 | . | TGCAGCGTTGAAAAGGGAGTAGAGGACTATGGCTACACCTTC | CSVEKGVEDYGYTF
TRBJ2-2 | TRBV5-1 | TRBD1 | TGCGCCAGCAGCTTAGGACAGGGGGCCACCGGGGAGCTGTTTTTT | CASSLGQGATGELFF
TRBJ1-1 | TRBV7-9 | TRBD1 | TGTGCCAGCAGCTATGGACAGGGATGGACTGAAGCTTTCTTT | CASSYGQGWTEAFF
TRBJ2-1 | TRBV29-1 | . | TGCAGCGTTGAGTATAGCGCGGACAATGAGCAGTTCTTC | CSVEYSADNEQFF
TRBJ2-5 | TRBV4-2 | . | TGTGCCAGCAGCCAAATGCGGTCTGGGGGTGAGACCCAGTACTTC | CASSQMRSGGETQYF
TRBJ1-1 | TRBV11-3 | . | TGTGCCAGCAGCAGAGAGGCTACGGGGTATGAGGGCGACACTGAAGCTTTCTTT | CASSREATGYEGDTEAFF
TRBJ1-1 | TRBV6-5 | . | TGTGCCAGCCGGAGACAGGTGAACTTGAACACTGAAGCTTTCTTT | CASRRQVNLNTEAFF
TRBJ2-5 | TRBV18 | . | TGTGCCAGCTCGCCCCAGGGAGGTCAAGAGACCCAGTACTTC | CASSPQGGQETQYF
TRBJ2-3 | TRBV4-3 | TRBD2 | TGCGCCAGCAGCCAACCGGGACTAGAAGGGGCAGATACGCAGTATTTT | CASSQPGLEGADTQYF
TRBJ1-1 | TRBV2 | . | TGTGCCAGCAGTGAGTCCTACATGAACACTGAAGCTTTCTTT | CASSESYMNTEAFF
TRBJ1-5 | TRBV7-8 | . | TGTGCCAGCAGCTTGCGGACAGCACCCAATCAGCCCCAGCATTTT | CASSLRTAPNQPQHF